This T cell receptor (beta chain) was captured in a study of CD4 and CD8 cells across lung adenocarcinoma regions. One entry per CDR3 protein, called by TCRdb with MiXCR from the PCR reads. Counted here are 15,000 to 20,000 distinct CDR3 sequences, 51% occurring once; the ten biggest clones make up around 57%. Localized lung adenocarcinoma, a non-small cell lung cancer, affected the donors. The sequenced sample consisted of CD8+ T cells from the center of a lung tumor. The TCR comes from a female donor with lung adenocarcinoma. The CD4 and CD8 labels of this study may be unreliable.

The CDR3 protein is CASSAPSGSTDTQYF. In DNA form, the CDR3 reads TGCGCCAGCAGTGCCCCTAGCGGTAGCACAGATACGCAGTATTTT. The rearrangement links TRBV10-2 to TRBJ2-3; 7 bases align to TRBD2. The V segment lost 4 bases and the J segment 0 bases; nucleotides outside the gene matches: 4. Germline CDR1 is WSHSY and CDR2 is SAAADI. This CDR3 contains 15 residues.